This T cell receptor (beta chain) was retrieved from a study of blood T cell repertoires in COVID-19. CDR1 is SEHNR and CDR2 is FQNEAQ in the germline V gene (reference sequence). V was pared by 5 bases and J by 7 bases, with 23 bases between. The CDR3 has 16 amino acids. Only one count was recorded for this clone. The table came from immunoSEQ multiplex PCR; TCRdb's copy has only in-frame clones and leaves some out. Of around 300,000 clones listed, over 85% are singletons. This clonotype was obtained from a woman in her fifties or sixties who had recovered from COVID-19. The chain recombines TRBV7-9 with TRBJ1-2; maybe TRBD1 (6 bases). Sequenced input: PBMCs or T cells enriched from blood (not recorded which). The CDR3 here is CASSLTAPRTAAGYTF. DNA of the CDR3: TGTGCCAGCAGCCTGACAGCCCCCCGGACAGCGGCTGGCTACACCTTC.